Presented here are 31 T cell receptor beta chains from one specimen sequenced in a study of spatial heterogeneity in lung cancer. Time point meaning: sample taken at primary tumor resection. TCRdb re-derived calls from the 5' RACE reads in MiXCR, one entry per CDR3 protein. Of about 36,000 distinct CDR3 sequences listed, less than 9% are singletons. The input for sequencing was PBMCs, taken at surgery. Receptors were obtained from a female donor with early-stage non-small cell lung cancer.

The chain is built from TRBV5-1 and TRBJ2-3, with 10 bases identical to TRBD2. There are 17 residues in the CDR3. Germline V CDR1 and CDR2: SGHRS, YFSETQ. Losses at the gene ends were 3 bases for V and 4 bases for J; bases not matched to a gene: 11. In nucleotides, the CDR3 is TGCGCCAGCAGCTACCTAGCGGGGGACCCTTATTCAGATACGCAGTATTTT. Encoded protein: CASSYLAGDPYSDTQYF.

V usage is TRBV20-1 and J usage is TRBJ1-2; no clear D. The length of the CDR3 is 15 residues. In germline, CDR1 is DFQATT, CDR2 SNEGSKA (reference sequence). Trimming stripped 3 bases from V and 0 bases from J, with 14 bases between. The CDR3 DNA reads TGCAGTGCTAGTTGGGCCCACCTCGCTAACTATGGCTACACCTTC. Amino acid sequence: CSASWAHLANYGYTF.

This clonotype was observed at least ten times. The CDR3 sequence is CSARDEGFFPHADTQYF. CDR3 coding DNA: TGCAGTGCTAGAGACGAAGGGTTTTTCCCTCACGCAGATACGCAGTATTTT. The chain links TRBV20-1 to TRBJ2-3; D gene ambiguous. Germline V gives CDR1 DFQATT, CDR2 SNEGSKA (reference sequence). Trimming removed 0 bases from V and 4 bases from J, with 20 bases in between. This CDR3 region has 17 residues.

The rearrangement links TRBV20-1 to TRBJ2-7, with D perhaps matching TRBD2 (6 bases). Germline V CDR1 and CDR2: DFQATT, SNEGSKA (reference sequence). The CDR3 contains 12 residues. Trimming cost V 3 bases and J 2 bases, with 8 bases left between them. CDR3: CSASGSTYEQYF. In nucleotides, the CDR3 is TGCAGTGCTAGCGGGAGTACCTACGAGCAGTACTTC.

The CDR3 DNA sequence: TGTGCCAGCAGTTATTCGACTAGCGCCCTATACGAGCAGTACTTC. The encoded protein is CASSYSTSALYEQYF. The chain employs TRBV6-2 or TRBV6-3 and TRBJ2-7, with 8 bases that match TRBD2. V dropped 3 bases and J dropped 4; count of bases not matched to a gene: 8. The CDR3 totals 15 residues. The V gene's germline CDR1 is MNHEY and CDR2 SVGEGT.

This clonotype was detected many times. The gene calls are TRBV7-9 and TRBJ1-5; perhaps TRBD1 as D (6 bases). Germline V gene data show CDR1 as SEHNR and CDR2 as FQNEAQ (reference sequence). The CDR3 contains 15 residues. Trimming removed 4 bases from V and 4 bases from J, with 14 bases in between. The CDR3 here is CASSSTGPGNQPQHF. CDR3 nucleotides: TGTGCCAGCAGCTCGACAGGCCCTGGGAATCAGCCCCAGCATTTT.

The V gene is TRBV12-3 or TRBV12-4, the J gene TRBJ1-5; D is uncertain. The CDR3 consists of 13 residues. The V end was cut by 2 bases, the J end by 3 bases, with 5 bases between. The CDR3 coding sequence is TGTGCCAGCAGTTTAAGCCTCAATCAGCCCCAGCATTTT. This encodes CASSLSLNQPQHF.

The chain couples TRBV7-9 to TRBJ2-5, with no clear D. The CDR3 consists of 17 residues. CDR1 is SEHNR, CDR2 FQNEAQ, per germline (reference sequence). V lost 6 bases and J 2 bases, leaving 22 bases between the germline ends. The CDR3 sequence is CASRPRPGSLTQETQYF. CDR3 DNA: TGTGCCAGCAGACCACGGCCCGGGTCACTGACACAAGAGACCCAGTACTTC.

The rearrangement joins TRBV29-1 to TRBJ1-1, with D hard to call. This CDR3 has 12 residues. V lost 3 bases and J 4 bases, leaving 9 bases between the germline ends. Germline CDR1 reads SQVTM; CDR2 reads ANQGSEA. CDR3 sequence: CSVDPGGTEAFF. CDR3 DNA sequence: TGCAGCGTTGATCCGGGCGGCACTGAAGCTTTCTTT.

The V call is TRBV30, the J call TRBJ1-2; the D is unclear. The CDR3 length is 11 residues. V lost 0 bases and J 8 bases, leaving 7 bases between the germline ends. CDR1 is GTSNPN and CDR2 is SVGIG in the germline V gene (reference sequence). For the CDR3, the DNA is TGTGCCTGGAGTGTCGTCTTCGGCTACACCTTC. Translating it yields CAWSVVFGYTF. Full variable domain (rest looked up from reference TRBV30 and TRBJ1-2): SQTIHQWPATLVQPVGSPLSLECTVEGTSNPNLYWYRQAAGRGLQLLFYSVGIGQISSEVPQNLSASRPQDRQFILSSKKLLLSDSGFYLCAWSVVFGYTFGSGTRLTVV.

The gene calls are TRBV18 and TRBJ2-6; possible D gene TRBD2, 6 bases. CDR1 and CDR2 from the germline V gene are KGHSH and LQKENI. CDR3 length: 17 amino acids. Trimming stripped 1 base from V and 3 bases from J, with 13 bases between. In DNA, the CDR3 is TGTGCCAGCTCACCACGATTCGGGGGACTTGGGGCCAACGTCCTGACTTTC. Protein product: CASSPRFGGLGANVLTF.

In this sample, this clonotype turned up many times. The CDR3, as DNA: TGTGCCAGTAGTATCGGCGGGATATACAATGAGCAGTTCTTC. Protein: CASSIGGIYNEQFF. The chain couples TRBV19 to TRBJ2-1; a possible D gene is TRBD2 (6 bases). CDR3 size: 14 residues. V gave up 3 bases and J gave up 4 bases, with 10 bases separating them. CDR1 is LNHDA and CDR2 is SQIVND in the germline V gene (reference sequence).

This clonotype was detected many times. V usage is TRBV10-3 and J usage is TRBJ2-5; 7 bases are shared with TRBD2. Per the germline V gene, CDR1 is ENHRY and CDR2 is SYGVKD. This CDR3 region has 17 residues. Trimming at V came to 5 bases and at J to 0 bases, leaving 12 bases not matched to a gene. The CDR3 DNA follows: TGTGCCATCAGTCAAGTCGCCCAAGCGGGGTACCAAGAGACCCAGTACTTC. Its translation: CAISQVAQAGYQETQYF.

Many counts were recorded for this clonotype. V is TRBV3-1 and J is TRBJ2-3; 8 nucleotides line up with TRBD1. CDR3 length equals 17 residues. V dropped 1 base and J dropped 1; count of bases not matched to a gene: 7. Germline V CDR1 and CDR2: LGHDT, YNNKEL (reference sequence). This chain's CDR3 is CASSQVPGQGGTDTQYF. In nucleotides, the CDR3 is TGTGCCAGCAGCCAAGTACCCGGACAGGGTGGCACAGATACGCAGTATTTT.

This clonotype was observed many times. This chain uses TRBV28 with TRBJ2-5; the match to TRBD2 covers 7 bases. Per the germline V gene, CDR1 is MDHEN and CDR2 is SYDVKM. The CDR3 has 14 amino acids. The trim removed 7 bases at V and 7 bases at J, leaving 12 bases unmatched. The DNA of the CDR3 is TGTGCCAGCACCAGACTAGCCGCACTGGGGACCCAGTACTTC. Its translation: CASTRLAALGTQYF.

The rearrangement uses TRBV5-6 and TRBJ1-6; D is possibly TRBD1 (6 bases). This CDR3 has 15 residues. Germline lookup yields CDR1 SGHDT and CDR2 YYEEEE. Trimming stripped 0 bases from V and 10 bases from J, with 14 bases between. The DNA for the CDR3 is TGTGCCAGCAGCTTGGGTTCAGGGGCTTGGTCACCCCTCCACTTT. Protein: CASSLGSGAWSPLHF.

The sample holds a few counts of this clonotype. This chain joins TRBV6-4 and TRBJ2-3; D is undetermined. Deletions cut 0 bases from V and 1 base from J, with 8 bases between. There are 15 residues in the CDR3. CDR1 and CDR2 (germline): MRHNA, SNTAGT. Written as DNA, the CDR3 is TGTGCCAGCAGTGACTCGATGTCCGGCACAGATACGCAGTATTTT. Its protein product is CASSDSMSGTDTQYF.

This clonotype was detected many times. Here the CDR3 reads CSARDLRDGSYEQYF. The CDR3 DNA follows: TGCAGTGCTAGAGATCTTAGAGACGGATCCTACGAGCAGTACTTC. J is TRBJ2-7 and V is TRBV20-1; D is unclear. V lost 0 bases to trimming and J lost 1 base, with 13 bases between them. CDR3 length: 15 residues. Germline-derived CDR1 and CDR2 are DFQATT and SNEGSKA (reference sequence).

This rearrangement joins TRBV27 to TRBJ2-1; the match to TRBD2 covers 7 bases. The CDR3 spans 16 residues. V lost 0 bases and J lost 4; bases outside the gene matches: 6. From germline, CDR1 is MNHEY and CDR2 SMNVEV (reference sequence). The CDR3, as DNA: TGTGCCAGCAGTTTATCGGCGGGAGAGGAGTACAATGAGCAGTTCTTC. It specifies CASSLSAGEEYNEQFF.

This clonotype appeared a few times. The chain is built from TRBV7-9 and TRBJ2-3, with D possibly TRBD2 on 5 matching bases. CDR1 SEHNR and CDR2 FQNEAQ come from the germline V gene (reference sequence). This CDR3 is built from 15 residues. V was clipped by 5 bases and J by 0 bases, with 12 bases between them. CDR3 in DNA: TGTGCCAGCAGCCCCAGCGGAGTTAGCACAGATACGCAGTATTTT. It specifies CASSPSGVSTDTQYF.

This clonotype was seen only a few times. The chain recombines TRBV28 with TRBJ2-2, with 9 positions matching TRBD1. The CDR3 extends over 15 amino acids. After removal of 3 bases from V and 7 bases from J, the junction contained 6 bases not matched to a gene. Germline V gene sequence: CDR1 MDHEN, CDR2 SYDVKM. The CDR3 nucleotides read TGTGCCAGCAGTTTTCTACAGGGGGCCATCGGGGAGCTGTTTTTT. This gives the protein CASSFLQGAIGELFF.

This clonotype was detected a few times. The J gene is TRBJ1-1, the V gene TRBV18; possibly TRBD1 for D (6 bases). Trimming cost V 6 bases and J 2 bases, with 10 bases left between them. The length of the CDR3 is 13 residues. The germline CDR1 and CDR2 sequences are KGHSH and LQKENI. The DNA of the CDR3 is TGTGCCAGCTCCCGACAGGCCAACACTGAAGCTTTCTTT. This sequence encodes CASSRQANTEAFF.

This clonotype is medium-sized in the sample. This chain links TRBV18 with TRBJ2-3; the D call may be TRBD1 or TRBD2 (5 bases each). This CDR3 spans 13 amino acids. Trimming took off 6 bases at V and 5 bases at J, with 12 bases between the two ends. Germline V gives CDR1 KGHSH, CDR2 LQKENI. The CDR3 DNA follows: TGTGCCAGCTCGGGGACGGCGAGAGATACGCAGTATTTT. It translates to CASSGTARDTQYF.

This clonotype was counted ten times or more. V is TRBV5-1 and J is TRBJ2-7, with TRBD2 matching 8 bases. Unmatched junction bases numbered 9, after V lost 1 base and J lost 6 bases. Germline values: CDR1 SGHRS, CDR2 YFSETQ. The length of the CDR3 is 15 residues. The CDR3 sequence: CASSLLVAGPGEQYF. CDR3 DNA: TGCGCCAGCAGCTTGTTAGTAGCGGGACCGGGCGAGCAGTACTTC.

This clonotype was detected many times. J is TRBJ2-3 and V is TRBV10-1, with D uncertain. Germline loops: CDR1 WNHNN, CDR2 SYGVQD (reference sequence). The length of the CDR3 is 16 residues. The V and J ends lost 2 bases and 1 base respectively, with 13 bases between them. The CDR3 DNA reads TGCGCCAGCAGTGAGGCAGTGGGGATCGGCACAGATACGCAGTATTTT. It encodes CASSEAVGIGTDTQYF.

In its sample, this clonotype was seen a few times. This CDR3 reads CASSIMRTPAETQYF. In DNA form, the CDR3 reads TGCGCCAGCAGTATCATGAGGACGCCCGCAGAGACCCAGTACTTC. The rearrangement joins TRBV5-1 to TRBJ2-5; no firm D call. The CDR3 covers 15 residues. V was pared by 5 bases and J by 4 bases, with 18 bases between. The germline V gene has CDR1 SGHRS and CDR2 YFSETQ. Full variable domain (remainder filled in from reference TRBV5-1 and TRBJ2-5): KAGVTQTPRYLIKTRGQQVTLSCSPISGHRSVSWYQQTPGQGLQFLFEYFSETQRNKGNFPGRFSGRQFSNSRSEMNVSTLELGDSALYLCASSIMRTPAETQYFGPGTRLLVL.

This clonotype occurred once. CDR3 in DNA: TGCGCCAGCAGCTTGGGCGGAAACTCCTACAATGAGCAGTTCTTC. It specifies CASSLGGNSYNEQFF. The chain employs TRBV5-1 and TRBJ2-1, with D unresolved. Germline V gives CDR1 SGHRS, CDR2 YFSETQ. The V end was cut by 0 bases, the J end by 0 bases, with 7 bases between. CDR3 length equals 15 residues.

This chain's CDR3 is CASRRRAGASTDTQYF. The CDR3 DNA is TGTGCCAGCAGAAGAAGGGCGGGGGCTAGCACAGATACGCAGTATTTT. The rearrangement joins TRBV11-2 to TRBJ2-3, with a weak D call TRBD2 (7 bases). The CDR3 loop spans 16 amino acids. Trimming took 6 bases from V and 0 from J, leaving 16 bases between them. Per the germline V gene, CDR1 is SGHAT and CDR2 is FQNNGV.

The genes are TRBV5-1 and TRBJ1-1; TRBD1 matches at 11 bases. Germline V gene sequence: CDR1 SGHRS, CDR2 YFSETQ. The V segment lost 0 bases and the J segment 4 bases; nucleotides outside the gene matches: 2. The CDR3 totals 15 residues. The CDR3 DNA reads TGCGCCAGCAGCTTGGCCGGGACAGGGGGCACTGAAGCTTTCTTT. Protein: CASSLAGTGGTEAFF.

This clonotype was detected many times. The rearrangement links TRBV7-6 to TRBJ1-6; unclear D gene. Trimming stripped 5 bases from V and 7 bases from J, with 18 bases between. This CDR3 is 16 amino acids long. Germline values: CDR1 SGHVS, CDR2 FNYEAQ. CDR3: CASSLLGDGRNSPLHF. DNA for the CDR3: TGTGCCAGCAGCCTACTGGGAGACGGAAGGAATTCACCCCTCCACTTT.

The table lists this clonotype with many counts. The chain is built from TRBV6-5 and TRBJ1-3; a weak D match, TRBD1 (5 bases). The V gene lost 3 bases and the J gene lost 9 bases, with 18 bases spanning the gap. CDR1 and CDR2 (germline): MNHEY, SVGAGI. This CDR3 spans 15 amino acids. CDR3 sequence (DNA): TGTGCCAGCAGTTATTCCAGGGAGCGAAGTTCCACCATATATTTT. It codes for CASSYSRERSSTIYF.